Listed below are T cell receptor beta chains from one sample, sequenced in a study of blood T cell repertoires in COVID-19. Using immunoSEQ multiplex PCR, the repertoire was profiled, and TCRdb retains in-frame clones only, with some absent. The sample has roughly 70,000 clones, around 90% seen once. Sequencing was carried out using peripheral blood. These receptor sequences come from a woman of 80 years or more with active COVID-19. CDR3s include the opening cysteine and the closing phenylalanine or tryptophan. D genes are given only for firm matches. A clone size is listed for some rows: how often the clone was seen (once, few, many), or a class if it is expanded.

TRBJ1-1	TRBV19	10	-	-	CASPYTEAFF	TGTGCCAGCCCTTACACTGAAGCTTTCTTT
TRBJ2-2	TRBV7-3	14	-	-	CASSFGLSTGELFF	TGTGCCAGCAGCTTTGGACTGAGCACCGGGGAGCTGTTTTTT
TRBJ2-1	TRBV28	14	TRBD1	-	CASTIGGRFGEQFF	TGTGCCAGCACGATAGGGGGCCGTTTCGGTGAGCAGTTCTTC
TRBJ2-2	TRBV2	15	-	-	CASSETGVNTGELFF	TGTGCCAGCAGTGAGACAGGAGTGAACACCGGGGAGCTGTTTTTT
TRBJ1-2	TRBV30	13	TRBD1	-	CAWSRQGSYGYTF	TGTGCCTGGAGCCGACAGGGTTCCTATGGCTACACCTTC
TRBJ2-7	TRBV7-2	15	-	-	CASSPRGARAYEQYF	TGTGCCAGCAGCCCCCGGGGGGCGCGGGCCTACGAGCAGTACTTC
TRBJ2-2	TRBV18	19	TRBD2	-	CASSPRTSGAISNTGELFF	TGTGCCAGCTCACCGAGGACTAGCGGAGCTATTTCGAACACCGGGGAGCTGTTTTTT
TRBJ2-7	TRBV19	13	TRBD1	-	CASSTQGNYEQYF	TGTGCCAGTAGTACACAGGGGAACTACGAGCAGTACTTC
TRBJ1-6	TRBV7-9	18	-	-	CASSPSEGVRSYNSPLHF	TGTGCCAGCAGCCCATCAGAGGGGGTTAGGTCCTATAATTCACCCCTCCACTTT
TRBJ1-2	TRBV5-1	15	-	-	CASGQGGSLNYGYTF	TGCGCCAGCGGACAAGGTGGCAGTTTAAACTATGGCTACACCTTC
TRBJ1-5	TRBV28	15	-	-	CASVTSFYSNQPQHF	TGTGCCAGCGTGACATCATTTTATAGCAATCAGCCCCAGCATTTT
TRBJ2-1	TRBV15	16	-	-	CATSRGFGSSYNEQFF	TGTGCCACCAGCAGAGGCTTCGGGAGCTCCTACAATGAGCAGTTCTTC
TRBJ2-7	TRBV21-1	13	-	-	CASSKELNYEQYF	TGTGCCAGCAGCAAAGAGCTTAACTACGAGCAGTACTTC
TRBJ2-2	TRBV9	14	-	-	CASSVISGTGELFF	TGTGCCAGCAGCGTAATCTCAGGAACCGGGGAGCTGTTTTTT
TRBJ2-5	TRBV18	14	TRBD2	-	CASSPSGSGETQYF	TGTGCCAGCTCTCCAAGCGGGAGTGGGGAGACCCAGTACTTC
TRBJ2-5	TRBV6-5	15	-	-	CASSWGQLGAGTQYF	TGTGCCAGCAGTTGGGGCCAGCTGGGAGCGGGGACCCAGTACTTC
TRBJ2-5	TRBV4-3	16	TRBD2	once	CASSQNGLAPVGTQYF	TGCGCCAGCAGCCAGAATGGACTAGCGCCTGTAGGGACCCAGTACTTC
TRBJ2-3	TRBV9	16	TRBD2	-	CASSPRTSGSTDTQYF	TGTGCCAGCAGCCCCAGGACTAGCGGGAGCACAGATACGCAGTATTTT
TRBJ2-3	TRBV10-3	12	-	-	CAISQGLDTQYF	TGTGCCATCAGCCAGGGGCTAGATACGCAGTATTTT
TRBJ2-1	TRBV29-1	14	TRBD1	-	CSVRGQGSLNEQFF	TGCAGCGTTCGGGGACAGGGGAGCTTAAATGAGCAGTTCTTC
TRBJ2-3	TRBV18	13	TRBD1	-	CASSPGQDSTQYF	TGTGCCAGCTCACCAGGACAGGACTCAACGCAGTATTTT
TRBJ2-2	TRBV7-6	16	TRBD1	once	CASSLVHTGGSGELFF	TGTGCCAGCAGCTTAGTTCACACAGGGGGGTCCGGGGAGCTGTTTTTT
TRBJ2-7	TRBV2	13	-	-	CASSEDRSYEQYF	TGTGCCAGCAGTGAAGACAGGTCCTACGAGCAGTACTTC
TRBJ1-5	TRBV6-2/TRBV6-3	13	-	-	CASSSYSNQPQHF	TGTGCCAGCAGTAGCTATAGCAATCAGCCCCAGCATTTT
TRBJ2-6	TRBV28	14	-	once	CASSFSSGANVLTF	TGTGCCAGCAGTTTTAGCTCTGGGGCCAACGTCCTGACTTTC
TRBJ2-1	TRBV7-2	15	TRBD2	-	CASGGGRARYNEQFF	TGTGCCAGCGGGGGGGGAAGAGCCCGATACAATGAGCAGTTCTTC
TRBJ2-1	TRBV10-2	11	-	-	CASSAPWGKFF	TGCGCCAGCAGCGCTCCCTGGGGCAAGTTCTTC
TRBJ1-2	TRBV19	17	-	-	CARPVEFGILGNYGYTF	TGTGCCAGACCCGTGGAGTTTGGTATACTTGGGAACTATGGCTACACCTTC
TRBJ1-2	TRBV5-4	15	-	-	CASSLAEGVGDGYTF	TGTGCCAGCAGCTTGGCGGAAGGGGTTGGAGATGGCTACACCTTC
TRBJ2-7	TRBV9	14	-	-	CASSPLAGAYEQYF	TGTGCCAGCAGCCCCCTGGCAGGGGCCTACGAGCAGTACTTC
TRBJ2-2	TRBV5-1	18	TRBD2	-	CASSWLNPGLDYLGELFF	TGCGCCAGCAGCTGGCTAAACCCGGGACTAGACTACCTGGGGGAGCTGTTTTTT
TRBJ2-5	TRBV4-3	17	TRBD2	-	CASSQDPAGGNQETQYF	TGCGCCAGCAGCCAAGATCCAGCGGGAGGGAACCAAGAGACCCAGTACTTC
TRBJ2-2	TRBV28	13	-	-	CASSSGRPGELFF	TGTGCCAGCAGTTCCGGGAGACCCGGGGAGCTGTTTTTT
TRBJ2-1	TRBV28	15	-	once	CASSKRLGNYNEQFF	TGTGCCAGCAGCAAGCGACTAGGAAATTACAATGAGCAGTTCTTC
TRBJ1-5	TRBV28	14	-	-	CASRWGGAGQPQHF	TGTGCCAGCCGGTGGGGGGGCGCGGGGCAGCCCCAGCATTTT
TRBJ2-5	TRBV9	15	-	-	CASSVGGSRVETQYF	TGTGCCAGCAGCGTAGGGGGCTCCAGGGTCGAGACCCAGTACTTC
TRBJ2-3	TRBV20-1	18	TRBD2	-	CSASTEASGRAPADTQYF	TGCAGTGCTAGTACGGAAGCTAGCGGGAGGGCGCCCGCAGATACGCAGTATTTT
TRBJ2-2	TRBV7-3	13	-	-	CASSFSRSGELFF	TGTGCCAGCAGCTTTAGTCGGTCCGGGGAGCTGTTTTTT
TRBJ1-2	TRBV7-8	16	TRBD1	-	CASSQLQGAIDYGYTF	TGTGCCAGCAGCCAACTACAGGGGGCGATCGACTATGGCTACACCTTC
TRBJ1-1	TRBV6-5	13	TRBD1	-	CASRRTGVTEAFF	TGTGCCAGCAGGAGGACAGGGGTCACTGAAGCTTTCTTT
TRBJ2-7	TRBV7-2	18	TRBD2	-	CASSLGPTSGIRTYEQYF	TGTGCCAGCAGCTTAGGGCCGACTAGCGGGATAAGGACCTACGAGCAGTACTTC
TRBJ2-4	TRBV6-5	13	-	-	CASSQASGAIQYF	TGTGCCAGCAGCCAAGCCTCAGGGGCCATTCAGTACTTC
TRBJ1-4	TRBV29-1	15	TRBD1	once	CSVHLGQDGNEKLFF	TGCAGCGTTCACCTTGGACAGGACGGGAATGAAAAACTGTTTTTT
TRBJ2-2	TRBV15	13	-	-	CATSWDYTGELFF	TGTGCCACCTCTTGGGACTACACCGGGGAGCTGTTTTTT
TRBJ1-1	TRBV7-2	14	-	-	CASSLTGSNTEAFF	TGTGCCAGCAGCTTAACAGGCTCGAACACTGAAGCTTTCTTT
TRBJ2-2	TRBV5-4	14	TRBD1	-	CASTQAGGTGELFF	TGTGCCAGCACCCAGGCAGGGGGCACCGGGGAGCTGTTTTTT
TRBJ1-5	TRBV5-5	15	-	-	CASSLAGGNGRSQHF	TGTGCCAGCAGCTTGGCCGGGGGGAATGGTAGGTCCCAGCATTTT
TRBJ1-5	TRBV2	17	TRBD1	-	CASRTGTAVYSNQPQHF	TGTGCCAGCAGAACCGGGACAGCAGTTTATAGCAATCAGCCCCAGCATTTT